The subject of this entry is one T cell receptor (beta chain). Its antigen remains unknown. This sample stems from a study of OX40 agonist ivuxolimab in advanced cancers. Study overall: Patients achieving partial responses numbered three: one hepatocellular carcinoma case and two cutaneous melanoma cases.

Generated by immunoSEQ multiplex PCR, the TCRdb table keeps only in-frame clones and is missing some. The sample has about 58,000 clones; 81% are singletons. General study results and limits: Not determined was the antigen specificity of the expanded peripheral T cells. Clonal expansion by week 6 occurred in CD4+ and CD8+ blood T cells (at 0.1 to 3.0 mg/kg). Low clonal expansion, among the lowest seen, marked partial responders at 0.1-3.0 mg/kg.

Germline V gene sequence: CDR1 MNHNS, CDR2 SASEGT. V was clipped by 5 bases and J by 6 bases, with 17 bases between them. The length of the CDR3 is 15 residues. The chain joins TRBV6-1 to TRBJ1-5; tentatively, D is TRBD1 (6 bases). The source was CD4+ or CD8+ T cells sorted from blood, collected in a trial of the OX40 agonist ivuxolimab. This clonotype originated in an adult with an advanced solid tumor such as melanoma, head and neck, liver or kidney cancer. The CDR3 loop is CASSLTIGGFQPQHF. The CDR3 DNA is TGTGCCAGCAGTCTGACGATAGGGGGGTTTCAGCCCCAGCATTTT.